A selection of T cell receptor beta chains follows, all from one sample in a study of CD8 T cells in ankylosing spondylitis. TCRdb called the 5' RACE reads again in MiXCR, with one record for every CDR3 protein. This table has 150,000 or so distinct CDR3 sequences, 9.8% appearing once. What was sequenced was blood, either unsorted or a sorted T cell fraction (not recorded which). These receptors were obtained from a female donor with ankylosing spondylitis or in good health (not recorded which). Each CDR3 is given with its conserved first and last residue. D genes are given only for firm matches. The size field is filled for only some rows; it gives once, few, many or a size class.

TRBV15	TRBJ2-2	-	-	TGTGCCACCAGCAGAGATGGGCAGCCCATGAACGCCGGGGAGCTGTTTTTT	CATSRDGQPMNAGELFF
TRBV12-3/TRBV12-4	TRBJ1-1	many	-	TGTGCCAGCAGTTTGGCGGGGGCGCTTGAAGCTTTCTTT	CASSLAGALEAFF
TRBV6-5	TRBJ2-7	many	-	TGTGCCAGCAGGAAGGGATCCGAGCAGTACTTC	CASRKGSEQYF
TRBV7-2	TRBJ2-1	few	TRBD1	TGTGCCAGCAGCTTCTACCCCCGGGACAGGGGCAACAATGAGCAGTTCTTC	CASSFYPRDRGNNEQFF
TRBV27	TRBJ2-3	once	-	TGTGCCAGCAGTTTTAACCCTAGCACAGATACGCAGTATTTT	CASSFNPSTDTQYF
TRBV7-8	TRBJ2-2	few	-	TGTGCCAGCAGCTTAGCCCCTACCGGGGAGCTGTTTTTT	CASSLAPTGELFF
TRBV20-1	TRBJ2-1	-	-	TGCAGTGCTAGCCCCGGAGGCCCCTACAATGAGCAGTTCTTC	CSASPGGPYNEQFF
TRBV7-9	TRBJ1-4	-	-	TGTGCCAGCAGCTACTCAGGGGATATCATGTTTTTT	CASSYSGDIMFF
TRBV27	TRBJ2-7	-	TRBD2	TGTGCCAGCAGGCCTGCCTCCACTAGCGGGGGCTACGAGCAGTACTTC	CASRPASTSGGYEQYF
TRBV2	TRBJ1-2	-	-	TGTGCCAGCTATCAAAGGGGAAGAGGCTACACCTTC	CASYQRGRGYTF
TRBV5-1	TRBJ2-3	many	TRBD2	TGCGCCAGCAGCTTGGTTGGCTGGAGCTCGCTAGCGGGAGGTAGCACAGATACGCAGTATTTT	CASSLVGWSSLAGGSTDTQYF
TRBV3-1	TRBJ2-7	few	-	TGTGCCAGCAGCCCCCCCTTCGGGAGAGGGGCCTACGAGCAGTACTTC	CASSPPFGRGAYEQYF
TRBV13	TRBJ2-1	few	TRBD2	TGTGCCAGCAGCTTAGGCCTGGGACTAGCTAACAATGAGCAGTTCTTC	CASSLGLGLANNEQFF
TRBV29-1	TRBJ1-1	many	TRBD1	TGCAGCGTCAGCAAGACAGGGGGCCTAGCTTTCTTT	CSVSKTGGLAFF
TRBV9	TRBJ2-3	-	TRBD2	TGTGCCAGCAGCCCAGATAGCGGGAGCAGCACAGATACGCAGTATTTT	CASSPDSGSSTDTQYF
TRBV3-1	TRBJ2-1	many	TRBD2	TGTGCCAGCAGCCAAGAGTTTTACTCCGGGACTAGCGGGAGTATAGGTGAGCAGTTCTTC	CASSQEFYSGTSGSIGEQFF
TRBV5-6	TRBJ1-4	few	-	TGTGCCAGCAGCCAAGGAGGGACTGAAAAACTGTTTTTT	CASSQGGTEKLFF
TRBV6-2/TRBV6-3	TRBJ2-7	-	TRBD2	TGTGCCACCAGCAGCGGGAGTGATGAATACGAGCAGTACTTC	CATSSGSDEYEQYF
TRBV4-3	TRBJ2-2	many	-	TGCGCCAGCGGACAAGTTGCGAGGGGGTTGGGGCAGGGAGGGGAGCTGTTTTTT	CASGQVARGLGQGGELFF
TRBV7-6	TRBJ1-2	-	-	TGTGCCAGCAGCTTAGTCGCCACTGAGGATAGGAACTATGGCTACACCTTC	CASSLVATEDRNYGYTF
TRBV6-5	TRBJ2-2	few	-	TGTGCCAGCAGTTACTCGAACCGAATCACCGGGGAGCTGTTTTTT	CASSYSNRITGELFF
TRBV27	TRBJ1-1	few	TRBD1	TGTGCCAGCAGCATGCTGGGACAGCCTGAAGCTTTCTTT	CASSMLGQPEAFF
TRBV27	TRBJ2-1	-	-	TGTGCCAGCAGTTCTACTTCAAGCTCCTACAATGAGCAGTTCTTC	CASSSTSSSYNEQFF
TRBV20-1	TRBJ2-1	many	TRBD2	TGCAGTGCTCCCTTAAAGACTAGCGGGAGGGCCTATCGTAATGAGCAGTTCTTC	CSAPLKTSGRAYRNEQFF
TRBV4-1	TRBJ2-1	few	-	TGCGCCAGCAGCCAAGTGCTGGGGGGCGCAGGTAATGAGCAGTTCTTC	CASSQVLGGAGNEQFF
TRBV28	TRBJ2-5	-	-	TGTGCCAGCAGTTTAAGGAGGGGCGACGTAGAGACCCAGTACTTC	CASSLRRGDVETQYF
TRBV7-9	TRBJ2-7	few	-	TGTGCCAGCAGCCATCACTCCTACGAGCAGTACTTC	CASSHHSYEQYF
TRBV7-2	TRBJ2-7	many	TRBD1	TGTGCCAGCAGCTTAGCGGGGACAGGTGGAACCTACGAGCAGTACTTC	CASSLAGTGGTYEQYF
TRBV27	TRBJ2-7	few	-	TGTGCCAGCAGTCCCCGCGCAGGGCGGCTCCTCGAGCAGTACTTC	CASSPRAGRLLEQYF
TRBV3-1	TRBJ2-7	many	-	TGTGCCAGCAGCCAAGAATGGGGGGCTCATCGCTACGAGCAGTACTTC	CASSQEWGAHRYEQYF
TRBV13	TRBJ2-7	-	TRBD2	TGTGCCAGCAGCCAACTGGGCGGGAGGACCTACTACGAGCAGTACTTC	CASSQLGGRTYYEQYF
TRBV15	TRBJ1-1	-	-	TGTGCCACCAGCGGGAGAAGGAACACTGAAGCTTTCTTT	CATSGRRNTEAFF
TRBV6-1	TRBJ2-1	-	TRBD2	TGTGCCAGCACCATAGCGGGTGGGCACAATGAGCAGTTCTTC	CASTIAGGHNEQFF
TRBV5-1	TRBJ1-1	-	-	TGCGCCAGCAGCTTGGGGCCGCAGGCCCCCACTGAAGCTTTCTTT	CASSLGPQAPTEAFF
TRBV10-3	TRBJ2-1	-	TRBD2	TGTGCCATCAGTGAGCGACTAGCGGGAACCCCAAATGAGCAGTTCTTC	CAISERLAGTPNEQFF
TRBV27	TRBJ2-1	many	-	TGTGCCAGCAGTCCCGGGGTGTACAATGAGCAGTTCTTC	CASSPGVYNEQFF
TRBV20-1	TRBJ2-3	-	TRBD2	TGCAGTGCTAGAGATCTATCGGGAGGAGGCCGGGAGGGCCGTTTGGTAGATACGCAGTATTTT	CSARDLSGGGREGRLVDTQYF
TRBV20-1	TRBJ2-7	-	-	TGCAGTGCTAGGGGGGCCGTCTTAGTCGAGAGAAGCTCCTACGAGCAGTACTTC	CSARGAVLVERSSYEQYF
TRBV28	TRBJ2-7	many	TRBD2	TGTGCCAGCGGGATGGAGGGAGGGCCCTACGAGCAGTACTTC	CASGMEGGPYEQYF
TRBV21-1	TRBJ1-2	few	-	TGTGCCAGCAGCCCCGTAATAGGCCGCGATGGCTACACCTTC	CASSPVIGRDGYTF
TRBV2	TRBJ1-1	few	TRBD1	TGTGCCAGCAGTGGGGGACAGGGGAGAAGTACTGAAGCTTTCTTT	CASSGGQGRSTEAFF
TRBV9	TRBJ1-2	-	-	TGTGCCAGCAGCGTAGATTCAGGGTATGGCTACACCTTC	CASSVDSGYGYTF
TRBV6-1	TRBJ2-1	-	-	TGTGCCAGCTCCTTGGGCGGGCTAGCGCCAGCAGGGGAGCAGTTCTTC	CASSLGGLAPAGEQFF
TRBV19	TRBJ1-4	few	TRBD1	TGTGCCACCAGAGAGCCGGACAGGGGCGCCACTAATGAAAAACTGTTTTTT	CATREPDRGATNEKLFF
TRBV24-1	TRBJ2-1	many	TRBD1	TGTGCCACCAGTGAGCCAGAGGACAGGGGCAATGAGCAGTTCTTC	CATSEPEDRGNEQFF
TRBV4-3	TRBJ2-7	many	TRBD2	TGCGCCAGCAGCCTCGGACTAGCGAGCTCCTACGAGCAGTACTTC	CASSLGLASSYEQYF
TRBV27	TRBJ2-7	-	-	TGTGCCAGCAGTGTCTACCACTCCTACGAGCAGTACTTC	CASSVYHSYEQYF